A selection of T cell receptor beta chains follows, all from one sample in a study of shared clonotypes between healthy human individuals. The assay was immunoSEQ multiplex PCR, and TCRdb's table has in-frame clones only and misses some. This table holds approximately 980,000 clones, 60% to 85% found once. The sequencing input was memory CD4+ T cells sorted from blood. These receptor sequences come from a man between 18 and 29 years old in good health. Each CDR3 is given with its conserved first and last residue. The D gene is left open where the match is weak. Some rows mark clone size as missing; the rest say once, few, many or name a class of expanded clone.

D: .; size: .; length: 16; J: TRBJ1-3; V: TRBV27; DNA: TGTGCCAGCGGGCGAGGCGCAGCCATCTCTGGAAACACCATATATTTT; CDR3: CASGRGAAISGNTIYF
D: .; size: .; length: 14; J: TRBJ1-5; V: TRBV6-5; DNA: TGTGCCAGCAGCCTCAGGGGTAGCAATCAGCCCCAGCATTTT; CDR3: CASSLRGSNQPQHF
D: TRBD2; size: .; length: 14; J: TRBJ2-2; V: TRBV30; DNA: TGTGCCTGGAGACGGGGGGGACACACCGGGGAGCTGTTTTTT; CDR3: CAWRRGGHTGELFF
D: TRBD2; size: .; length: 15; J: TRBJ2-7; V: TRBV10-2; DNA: TGCGCCAGCAGTGAAGCAACTAGCGGGGCAAGGGAGCAGTACTTC; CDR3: CASSEATSGAREQYF
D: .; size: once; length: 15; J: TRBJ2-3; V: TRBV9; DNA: TGTGCCAGCTCTAAACTAGCCTCGAACACAGATACGCAGTATTTT; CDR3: CASSKLASNTDTQYF
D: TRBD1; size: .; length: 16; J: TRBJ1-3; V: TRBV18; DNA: TGTGCCAGCTCACTAACAGGGACAGACTCTGGAAACACCATATATTTT; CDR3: CASSLTGTDSGNTIYF
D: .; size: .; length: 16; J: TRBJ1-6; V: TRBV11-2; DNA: TGTGCCAGCAGCCTCGGACAGAGCTCCTATAATTCACCCCTCCACTTT; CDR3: CASSLGQSSYNSPLHF
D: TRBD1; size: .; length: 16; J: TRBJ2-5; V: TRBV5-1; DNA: TGCGCCAGCAGCAAATCCGGGACAGGGGTAGGAGAGACCCAGTACTTC; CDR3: CASSKSGTGVGETQYF
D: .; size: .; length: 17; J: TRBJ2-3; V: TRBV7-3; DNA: TGTGCCAGCAGCTTAACGGCGACAGCGATGGGGCCAGATACGCAGTATTTT; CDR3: CASSLTATAMGPDTQYF
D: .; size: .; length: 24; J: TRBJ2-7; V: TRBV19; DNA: TGTGCCAGTAGTATGGGCCTCAGGGGGCAGTTTGAGCGGGAGGTCGCGAAAAGCTCCTACGAGCAGTACTTC; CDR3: CASSMGLRGQFEREVAKSSYEQYF
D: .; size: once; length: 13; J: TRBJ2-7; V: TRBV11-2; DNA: TGTGCCAGCAGCTTAGATCGACACGGCGAGCAGTACTTC; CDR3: CASSLDRHGEQYF
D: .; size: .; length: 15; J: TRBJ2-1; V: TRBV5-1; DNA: TGCGCCAGCAGCTTGGACGGGAGAGGCTACAATGAGCAGTTCTTC; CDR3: CASSLDGRGYNEQFF
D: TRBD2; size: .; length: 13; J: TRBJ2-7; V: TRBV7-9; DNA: TGTGCCAGCAGCTTATGGGACTACTACGAGCAGTACTTC; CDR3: CASSLWDYYEQYF
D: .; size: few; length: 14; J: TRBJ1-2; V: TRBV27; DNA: TGTGCCAGCAGCAATGGGCGAAGGGCGGGTGGCTACACCTTC; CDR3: CASSNGRRAGGYTF
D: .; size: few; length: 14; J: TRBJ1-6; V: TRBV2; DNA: TGTGCCAGCAGACCGGGCCTGGGGGTTTCACCCCTCCACTTT; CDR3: CASRPGLGVSPLHF
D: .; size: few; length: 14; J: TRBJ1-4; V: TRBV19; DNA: TGTGCCAGTAGTTCCATAACAACTAATGAAAAACTGTTTTTT; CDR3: CASSSITTNEKLFF
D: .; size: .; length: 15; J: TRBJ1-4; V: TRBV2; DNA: TGTGCCAGCAGTGGAAACGGAGCAACTAATGAAAAACTGTTTTTT; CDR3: CASSGNGATNEKLFF
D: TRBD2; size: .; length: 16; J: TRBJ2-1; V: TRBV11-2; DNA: TGTGCCAGCAGCTTAGAGCGCGGGAGGGGGAACAATGAGCAGTTCTTC; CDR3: CASSLERGRGNNEQFF
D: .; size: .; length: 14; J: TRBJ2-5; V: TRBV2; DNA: TGTGCCAGCAGTGATCCGGCCGCTGCTGCGACCCAGTACTTC; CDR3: CASSDPAAAATQYF
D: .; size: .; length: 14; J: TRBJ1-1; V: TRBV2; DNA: TGTGCCAGCAGTGGTCGGGGACGCAACACTGAAGCTTTCTTT; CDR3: CASSGRGRNTEAFF
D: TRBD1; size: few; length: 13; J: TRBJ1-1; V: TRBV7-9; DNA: TGTGCCAGCAGCTCTCAACAGGGGGAGGCAGCTTTCTTT; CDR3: CASSSQQGEAAFF
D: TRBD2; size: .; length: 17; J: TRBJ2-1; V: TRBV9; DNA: TGTGCCAGCAGCGTCAGACTAGCGGGAGAGTTTAGCGATGAGCAGTTCTTC; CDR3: CASSVRLAGEFSDEQFF
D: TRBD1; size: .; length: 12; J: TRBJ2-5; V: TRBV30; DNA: TGTGCCACGGGACAGGGCAGAGAGACCCAGTACTTC; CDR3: CATGQGRETQYF
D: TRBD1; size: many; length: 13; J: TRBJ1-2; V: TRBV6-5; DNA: TGTGCCAGCAGTGGACAGGGCACCTATGGCTACACCTTC; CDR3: CASSGQGTYGYTF
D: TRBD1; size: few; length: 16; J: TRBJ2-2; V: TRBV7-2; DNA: TGTGCCAGCAGCTTCCCGACAGGGCAGAACACCGGGGAGCTGTTTTTT; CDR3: CASSFPTGQNTGELFF
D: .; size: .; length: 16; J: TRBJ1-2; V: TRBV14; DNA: TGTGCCAGCAGCCAGACCCCGACGACCCCTGTATATGGCTACACCTTC; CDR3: CASSQTPTTPVYGYTF
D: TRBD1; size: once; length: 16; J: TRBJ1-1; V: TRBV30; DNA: TGTGCCCGAACGGACAGGAATGATAGGCGGAACACTGAAGCTCTCTTT; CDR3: CARTDRNDRRNTEALF
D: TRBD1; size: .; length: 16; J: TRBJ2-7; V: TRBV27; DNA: TGTGCCAGCAGTAAATACTCCGGGACAGCCAGCTACGAGCAGTACTTC; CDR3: CASSKYSGTASYEQYF
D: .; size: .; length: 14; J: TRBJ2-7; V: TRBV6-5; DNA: TGTGCCAGCAGTGAATCCAGCCGCCTCTACGAGCAGTACTTC; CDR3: CASSESSRLYEQYF
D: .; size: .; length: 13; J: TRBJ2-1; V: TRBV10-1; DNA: TGCGCCAGCAGTGTGGTACAAGGGGTACGGCAGTTCTTC; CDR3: CASSVVQGVRQFF
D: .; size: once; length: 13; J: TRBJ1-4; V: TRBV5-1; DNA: TGCGCCAGCTCGATTGTTAATAATGAAAAACTGTTTTTT; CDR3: CASSIVNNEKLFF
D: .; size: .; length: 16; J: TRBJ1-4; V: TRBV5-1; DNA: TGCGCCAGCAGCCCCGGGACCATGAAGACTAATGAAAAACTGTTTTTT; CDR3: CASSPGTMKTNEKLFF
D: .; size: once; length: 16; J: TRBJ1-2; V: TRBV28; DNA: TGTGCCAGCCCTTCTGTGGGCTCGAGAGCGAACTATGGCTACACCTTC; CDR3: CASPSVGSRANYGYTF
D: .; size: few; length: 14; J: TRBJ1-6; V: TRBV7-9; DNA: TGTGCCAGCAGCACTCCAGGGTCAAATTCACCCCTCCACTTT; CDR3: CASSTPGSNSPLHF
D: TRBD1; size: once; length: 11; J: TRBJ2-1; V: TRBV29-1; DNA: TGCAGCGGGGGGACAGGGCGGGAGCAGTTCTTC; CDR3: CSGGTGREQFF
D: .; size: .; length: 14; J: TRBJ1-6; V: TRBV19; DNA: TGTGCCAGTATTGACAGCGTCTATAATTCACCCCTCCACTTT; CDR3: CASIDSVYNSPLHF
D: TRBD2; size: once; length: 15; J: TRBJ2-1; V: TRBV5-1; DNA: TGCGCCAGCAGCCCCGGAGCGGGGGGCTTCAATGAGCAGTTCTTC; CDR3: CASSPGAGGFNEQFF
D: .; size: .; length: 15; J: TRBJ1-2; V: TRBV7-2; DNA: TGTGCCAGCAGCTTAGACGACGGGAAGAACTATGGCTACACCTTC; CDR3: CASSLDDGKNYGYTF
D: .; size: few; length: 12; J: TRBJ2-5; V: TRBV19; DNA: TGTGCCAGCAGGGCCCCTACGGAGACCCAGTACTTC; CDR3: CASRAPTETQYF
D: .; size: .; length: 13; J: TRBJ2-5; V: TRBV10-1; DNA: TGCGCCACCAGTCCTGGGGTAGGGAAAACCCAGTACTTC; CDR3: CATSPGVGKTQYF
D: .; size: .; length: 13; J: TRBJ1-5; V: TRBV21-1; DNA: TGTGCCAGCGGGACAGGGGGCCAACAGCCCCAGCATTTT; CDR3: CASGTGGQQPQHF
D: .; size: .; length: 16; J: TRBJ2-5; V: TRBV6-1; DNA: TGTGCCAGCAGTGGGGTCGCCTCGGGGAGGCTAGAGACCCAGTACTTC; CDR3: CASSGVASGRLETQYF
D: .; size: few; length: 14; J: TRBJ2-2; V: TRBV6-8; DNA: TGTGCCTCTAACAGGGAGGCGAACACCGGGGAGCTGTTTTTT; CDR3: CASNREANTGELFF
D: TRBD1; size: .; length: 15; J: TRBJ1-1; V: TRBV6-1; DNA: TGTGCCAGCAGTGAACAGGGGGCGGCAAACACTGAAGCTTTCTTT; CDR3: CASSEQGAANTEAFF
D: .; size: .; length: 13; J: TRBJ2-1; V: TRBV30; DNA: TGTGCCTGGAGTGTGACGGCTGTCAATGAGCAGTTCTTC; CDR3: CAWSVTAVNEQFF
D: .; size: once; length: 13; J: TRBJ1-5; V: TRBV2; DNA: TGTGCCAGCCAGCGACAGAGGAATCAGCCCCAGCATTTT; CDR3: CASQRQRNQPQHF
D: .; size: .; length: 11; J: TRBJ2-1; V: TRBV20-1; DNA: TGCAGTGCTAGGATGGGGGCTGAGCAGTTCTTC; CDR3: CSARMGAEQFF
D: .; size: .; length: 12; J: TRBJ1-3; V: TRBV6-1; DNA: TGTGCCAGCAGTGAAGGGTGGAACACCATATATTTT; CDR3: CASSEGWNTIYF
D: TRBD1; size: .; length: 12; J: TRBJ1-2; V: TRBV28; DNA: TGTGCCGCGCGGGGGAAGACAGGGGTGAATACCTTC; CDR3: CAARGKTGVNTF
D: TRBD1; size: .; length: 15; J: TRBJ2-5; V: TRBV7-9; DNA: TGTGCCAGCAGCTTGGACAGGGGCACGGGCGGGACCCAGTACTTC; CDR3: CASSLDRGTGGTQYF
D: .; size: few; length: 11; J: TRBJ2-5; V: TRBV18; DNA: TGTGCCAGCTCTCGCGAAGAGACCCAGTACTTC; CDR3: CASSREETQYF
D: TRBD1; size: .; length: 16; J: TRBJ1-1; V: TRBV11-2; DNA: TGTGCCAGCAGCAACGGACAGGGGGCTTGGAACACTGAAGCTTTCTTT; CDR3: CASSNGQGAWNTEAFF
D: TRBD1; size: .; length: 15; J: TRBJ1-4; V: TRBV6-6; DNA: TGTGCCAGCAGGCAAGGACAGGGAGTTAATGAAAAACTGTTTTTT; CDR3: CASRQGQGVNEKLFF
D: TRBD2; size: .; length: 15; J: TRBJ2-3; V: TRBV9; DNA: TGTGCCAGCAGCGCCCTAGCGGACCTCACAGATACGCAGTATTTT; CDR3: CASSALADLTDTQYF
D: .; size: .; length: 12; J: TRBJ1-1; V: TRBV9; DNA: TGTGCCAGCAGCGTAACGGAAACTGAAGCTTTCTTT; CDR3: CASSVTETEAFF
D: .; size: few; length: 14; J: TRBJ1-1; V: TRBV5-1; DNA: TGCGCCAGCAGCTTGACGGTGCAGAACACTGAAGCTTTCTTT; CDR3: CASSLTVQNTEAFF